The sequence of this T cell receptor (beta chain) was determined in a study of blood T cell repertoires in COVID-19. Across the study: COVID-19 samples, acute and convalescent, were from the United States, Italy and Spain. T cells, B-cell-depleted T cells, or PBMCs supplied cDNA or gDNA.

Per the study methods: How many nucleated cells were present was estimated from reference gene primer amplification. The repertoire was sequenced with immunoSEQ multiplex PCR; TCRdb's copy has only in-frame clones and lacks some. That table supplies the V and J calls and clone size; D and trimming were determined from the DNA. The top ten clones hold 0.7% to 0.8% of a sample with almost 200,000 clones, 70% to 90% of them seen once. CDR3 length equals 15 residues. V lost 0 bases and J lost 2, with 8 bases in between. Looked up from germline, CDR1 is MNHEY and CDR2 is SVGAGI. The sample taken for sequencing was peripheral blood. V usage is TRBV6-5 and J usage is TRBJ1-3, with a tentative D call TRBD1 (6 bases). This sequence was found in a woman in her 70s with acute or convalescent COVID-19. CDR3 bases: TGTGCCAGCAGTTACTCGAGGGGGACTGGAAACACCATATATTTT. This gives the protein CASSYSRGTGNTIYF.